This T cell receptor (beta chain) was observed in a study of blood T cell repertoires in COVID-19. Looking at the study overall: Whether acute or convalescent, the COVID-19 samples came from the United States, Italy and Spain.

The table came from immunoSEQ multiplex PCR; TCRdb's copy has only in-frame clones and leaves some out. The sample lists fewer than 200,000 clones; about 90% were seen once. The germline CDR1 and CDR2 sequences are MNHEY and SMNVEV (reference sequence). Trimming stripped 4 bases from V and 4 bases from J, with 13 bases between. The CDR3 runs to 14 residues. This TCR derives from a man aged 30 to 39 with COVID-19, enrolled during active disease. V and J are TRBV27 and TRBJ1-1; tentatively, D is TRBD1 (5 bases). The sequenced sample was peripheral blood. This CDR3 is CASSSYGGGTEAFF. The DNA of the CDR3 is TGTGCCAGCAGTTCCTACGGGGGAGGCACTGAAGCTTTCTTT.